This T cell receptor (beta chain) was obtained from a study of blood T cells in healthy people across ages. Whole-study findings and limits: Long-lived donors had more naive CD4+ cells and higher diversity than aged donors.

The second PCR ran about 6 to 12 cycles with a sample-barcoded 5' primer and J-beta primers. The study obtained at least 2.5 million CDR3-containing paired-end reads from every sample. One entry per CDR3 protein, called by TCRdb with MiXCR from the 5' RACE reads. In the table there are about 650,000 distinct CDR3 sequences, 52% of which are singletons. Worth noting for this clonotype: Its cognate antigen is unknown.

CDR3 length equals 12 residues. The V gene lost 2 bases and the J gene lost 3 bases, with 4 bases spanning the gap. Germline CDR1 is SEHNR and CDR2 is FQNEAQ (reference sequence). Sequenced sample: blood. V and J are TRBV7-9 and TRBJ1-2; D unresolved. This TCR was recovered from an elderly woman in good health. CDR3 loop: CASSLNDYGYTF. The CDR3 DNA sequence: TGTGCCAGCAGCTTAAACGACTATGGCTACACCTTC. The variable domain in full, completed from reference TRBV7-9 and TRBJ1-2, reads DTGVSQNPRHKITKRGQNVTFRCDPISEHNRLYWYRQTLGQGPEFLTYFQNEAQLEKSRLLSDRFSAERPKGSFSTLEIQRTEQGDSAMYLCASSLNDYGYTFGSGTRLTVV.